This T cell receptor beta chain was found in a study of CD8 T cells in ankylosing spondylitis. In regard to this clonotype: Its antigen is not known.

The CDR3 covers 15 residues. Germline V lookup: CDR1 DFQATT, CDR2 SNEGSKA (reference sequence). The V and J ends lost 3 bases and 3 bases, in that order; junction bases with no gene match: 7. Making use of molecular barcodes, quantitative 5'-RACE generated TCR beta libraries. TCRdb fed the 5' RACE reads into MiXCR, producing one record per CDR3 protein. The data contain 700,000 to 850,000 distinct CDR3 sequences, about 11% of them seen just once; the ten biggest clones take up 0.51%. Study results and caveats: One TCR beta motif, made up of under ten highly homologous variants, appeared characteristic of ankylosing spondylitis blood. Disease-linked clones were reportedly significantly enriched in matched ankylosing spondylitis synovial fluid. Earlier literature documents some of the motif variants in reactive arthritis synovial fluid and blood. Disease-linked clones were CD8+ and relatively rare in peripheral blood.

This rearrangement joins TRBV20-1 to TRBJ1-5, with 8 bases identical to TRBD1. The sample taken for sequencing was blood, either unsorted or a sorted T cell fraction (not recorded which). This TCR derives from a male donor with ankylosing spondylitis. The CDR3 protein is CSASRQGTVNQPQHF. The CDR3 DNA reads as TGCAGTGCTAGCCGACAGGGGACCGTCAATCAGCCCCAGCATTTT.